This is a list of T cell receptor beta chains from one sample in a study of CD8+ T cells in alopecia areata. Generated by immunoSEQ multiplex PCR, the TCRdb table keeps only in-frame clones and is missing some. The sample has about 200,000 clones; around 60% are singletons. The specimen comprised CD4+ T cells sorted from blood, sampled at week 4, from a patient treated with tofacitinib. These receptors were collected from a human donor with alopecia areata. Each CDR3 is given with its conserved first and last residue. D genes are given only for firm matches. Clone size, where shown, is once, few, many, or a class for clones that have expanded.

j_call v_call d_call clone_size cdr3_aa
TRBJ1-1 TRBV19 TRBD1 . CASSISRGSEAFF
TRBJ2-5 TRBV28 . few CASSSQETQYF
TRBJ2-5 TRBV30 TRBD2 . CAWTLAGVRETQYF
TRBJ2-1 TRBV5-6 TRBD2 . CASSPNGGGDEQFF
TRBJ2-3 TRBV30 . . CAWSAGWGDTQYF
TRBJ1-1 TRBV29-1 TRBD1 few CSGVPGQSEAFF
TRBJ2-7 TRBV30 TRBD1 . CAWSFVLTGTNEQYF
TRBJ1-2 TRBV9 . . CASSFRDQSGGYTF
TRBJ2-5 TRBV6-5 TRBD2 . CASSYLGSGGWETQYF
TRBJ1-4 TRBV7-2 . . CASSSTAPMKELFF
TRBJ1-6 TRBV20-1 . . CSAGPNSPLHF
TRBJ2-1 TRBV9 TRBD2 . CASSLRGAYNEQFF
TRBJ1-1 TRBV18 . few CASSPLLAGIAEAFF
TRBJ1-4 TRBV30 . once CAWSQGPNEKLFF
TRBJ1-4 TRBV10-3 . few CAATGQPNNEKLFF
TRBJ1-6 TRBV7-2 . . CASSFYSPYNSPLHF
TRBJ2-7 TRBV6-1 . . CALSPGPSAYEQYF
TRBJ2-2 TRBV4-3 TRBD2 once CASSQDPIAGGPNTGELFF
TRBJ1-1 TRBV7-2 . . CASSPWLNTEAFF
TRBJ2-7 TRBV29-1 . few CSVQSSRDTSSYEQYF
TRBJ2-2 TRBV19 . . CASIRGPSNTGELFF
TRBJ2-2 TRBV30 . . CAWSVGGTGELFF
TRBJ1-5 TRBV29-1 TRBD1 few CSVGAGQELPQHF
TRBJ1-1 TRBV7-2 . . CASSLTRTDEAFF
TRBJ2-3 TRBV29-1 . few CSVVGGRRGDTQYF
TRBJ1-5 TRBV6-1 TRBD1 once CASSGGQGGMYNQPQHF
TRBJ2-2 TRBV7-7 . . CASSLGLSTGELFF
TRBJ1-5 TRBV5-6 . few CASSLGAGEQPQHF
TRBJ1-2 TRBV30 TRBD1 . CASSPDRVGGYTF
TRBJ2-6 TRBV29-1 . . CSAPSGANVLTF
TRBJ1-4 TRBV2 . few CASRAAAGGAEKLFF
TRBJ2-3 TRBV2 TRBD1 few CASKTGAGSDTQYF
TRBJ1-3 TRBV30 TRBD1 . CAWRELQGDSGNTIYF
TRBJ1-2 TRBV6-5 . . CASSYSRDYGYTF
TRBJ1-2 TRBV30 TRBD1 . CAWSLRQGSPIYGYTF
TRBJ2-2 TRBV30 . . CAWTGNPSGELFF
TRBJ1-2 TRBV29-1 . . CSGIPQGHANYGYTF
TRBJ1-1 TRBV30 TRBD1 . CAWSVRGYTEAFF
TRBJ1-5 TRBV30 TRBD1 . CAWSEWTGRDQPQHF
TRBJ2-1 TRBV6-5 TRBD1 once CASSLTGTGADEQFF
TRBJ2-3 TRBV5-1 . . CASSFLGSTDTQYF
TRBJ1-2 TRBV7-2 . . CASSSYNDRRYGYTF
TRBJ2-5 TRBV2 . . CASRVLPVEETQYF
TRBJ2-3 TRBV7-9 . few CASKQGGVTDTQYF
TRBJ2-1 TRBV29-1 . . CSVDAVNEQFF
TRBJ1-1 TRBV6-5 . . CASSRRGTEAFF
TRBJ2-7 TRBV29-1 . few CSVPTGARTYEQYF
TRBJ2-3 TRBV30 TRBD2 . CAWSVGRASGGTTDTQYF
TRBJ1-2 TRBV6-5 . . CASSEGGTNYGYTF
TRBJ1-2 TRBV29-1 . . CSGVVYSNNYGYTF
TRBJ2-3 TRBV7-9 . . CASSLSSGLQGTDTQYF
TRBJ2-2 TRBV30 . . CAWSFDTNTGELFF
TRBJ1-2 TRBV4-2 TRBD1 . CASTLTTGEVAVYGYTF
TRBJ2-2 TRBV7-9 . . CASSLSGNTGELFF